The clone carrying this T cell receptor beta chain has only one observation. This sample was included in a study of control samples from healthy donors and cancer patients. Assay used: immunoSEQ multiplex PCR; TCRdb lists only in-frame clones, some missing. The data hold just under 65,000 clones, with 70% to 90% observed a single time. With 4 bases clipped from V and 7 bases from J, the junction kept 17 bases outside the gene matches. The V gene's germline CDR1 is GTSNPN and CDR2 SVGIG (reference sequence). The CDR3 is made up of 16 amino acids. This TCR was recovered from a middle-aged man in good health. The chain is built from TRBV30 and TRBJ2-3, with 7 bases fitting TRBD1. The sequenced material came from blood. The CDR3 bases are TGTGCCTGGACCCCCGTAGACAGGGATTTGGGTTATACGCAGTATTTT. Protein product: CAWTPVDRDLGYTQYF. The whole variable domain, remainder taken from reference TRBV30 and TRBJ2-3, is SQTIHQWPATLVQPVGSPLSLECTVEGTSNPNLYWYRQAAGRGLQLLFYSVGIGQISSEVPQNLSASRPQDRQFILSSKKLLLSDSGFYLCAWTPVDRDLGYTQYFGPGTRLTVL.